Here is one T cell receptor beta chain with its context. The antigen is undetermined. The assay was immunoSEQ multiplex PCR, and TCRdb's table has in-frame clones only and misses some. The sample shows about 95,000 clones, 74% of them seen only once. Germline V gene data show CDR1 as MNHNS and CDR2 as SASEGT. CDR3 length: 17 residues. After removal of 2 bases from V and 4 bases from J, the junction contained 10 bases not matched to a gene. This sample was taken from a study of CD8 T cell repertoires and HIV-1 epitope variants. Study as a whole: T cells were stimulated with Twenty-five Gag and Nef peptides separately. Separate from the cultures, 1M uncultured T cells served as baseline. The study, taken as a whole, reports: Of nine antigen-specific beta clonotypes, five to seven appeared to cross-react with escape variants.

The rearrangement joins TRBV6-1 to TRBJ2-7; TRBD1 matches 11 bases. The source material was uncultured baseline CD8+ T cells from peripheral blood mononuclear cells (PBMCs). This receptor was obtained from a male donor with HIV. This CDR3 is CASSENLLGTGGYEQYF. DNA for the CDR3: TGTGCCAGCAGTGAAAATCTTTTGGGGACAGGGGGTTACGAGCAGTACTTC.